These T cell receptor beta chains were read from a single sample in a study of PD-1 blockade in classical Hodgkin lymphoma. Method: immunoSEQ multiplex PCR; TCRdb's copy keeps in-frame clones and lacks some. The sample lists 3,000 to 4,000 clones; over 60% were seen once. Here the sequenced sample was CD8+ T cells from blood, taken before the fourth cycle of nivolumab. The receptors originated from a human donor with classical Hodgkin lymphoma. The CDR3 runs from the conserved cysteine through the conserved F or W. The order of the fields is D gene, J gene, clone size, V gene, CDR3 protein, CDR3 DNA. A D gene is named only where the DNA matches it firmly. Not all rows give a size; the values are once, few, many and, for expanded clones, a class.

NA	TRBJ1-3	NA	TRBV4-3	CASSQGLAINSGNTIYF	TGCGCCAGCAGCCAAGGCCTCGCAATTAACTCTGGAAACACCATATATTTT
TRBD2	TRBJ2-7	NA	TRBV4-2	CASSQILATTYEQYF	TGTGCCAGCAGCCAAATACTAGCGACAACCTACGAGCAGTACTTC
TRBD1	TRBJ2-7	NA	TRBV27	CASSPTGVEQYF	TGTGCCAGCAGCCCGACAGGGGTCGAGCAGTACTTC
NA	TRBJ1-5	few	TRBV6-1	CASSEYTPWSNQPQHF	TGTGCCAGCAGTGAATACACTCCCTGGAGCAATCAGCCCCAGCATTTT
NA	TRBJ2-3	NA	TRBV29-1	CSVQTGTPRDTQYF	TGCAGCGTCCAAACCGGGACCCCCCGAGATACGCAGTATTTT
TRBD1	TRBJ2-1	few	TRBV19	CASSILWTGYNEQFF	TGTGCCAGTAGTATCCTCTGGACAGGCTACAATGAGCAGTTCTTC
NA	TRBJ2-1	NA	TRBV4-3	CASSQDFPLSSTNNEQFF	TGCGCCAGCAGCCAAGATTTTCCTCTTTCCTCCACCAACAATGAGCAGTTCTTC
TRBD2	TRBJ2-7	NA	TRBV29-1	CSVAGQREGPYEQYF	TGCAGCGTTGCCGGCCAGCGGGAGGGCCCCTACGAGCAGTACTTC
NA	TRBJ2-1	few	TRBV29-1	CSVEGGMTVHEQFF	TGCAGCGTTGAAGGAGGGATGACAGTTCATGAGCAGTTCTTC
TRBD2	TRBJ2-7	NA	TRBV7-2	CASSLVRSGVRPDEQYF	TGTGCCAGCAGCTTAGTGAGGAGCGGGGTACGTCCCGACGAGCAGTACTTC
NA	TRBJ2-1	NA	TRBV4-2	CASSQVGGWVAEDNEQFF	TGTGCCAGCAGCCAAGTGGGTGGATGGGTAGCGGAGGACAATGAGCAGTTCTTC
TRBD1	TRBJ2-7	NA	TRBV5-1	CASSLGTGSTYEQYF	TGCGCCAGCAGCTTGGGGACAGGGTCCACCTACGAGCAGTACTTC
NA	TRBJ2-7	NA	TRBV11-2	CASSLDGRTGFHEQYF	TGTGCCAGCAGCTTAGATGGAAGGACGGGATTCCACGAGCAGTACTTC
NA	TRBJ2-7	NA	TRBV28	CASSWGIWGSYEQYF	TGTGCCAGCAGTTGGGGTATATGGGGTTCCTACGAGCAGTACTTC
TRBD1	TRBJ2-7	NA	TRBV6-4	CASSDPRTGRMREQYF	TGTGCCAGCAGTGACCCGAGGACAGGGAGGATGAGAGAGCAGTACTTC
NA	TRBJ1-2	NA	TRBV16	CASSQSAEGGYGYTF	TGTGCCAGCAGCCAATCGGCCGAGGGGGGATATGGCTACACCTTC